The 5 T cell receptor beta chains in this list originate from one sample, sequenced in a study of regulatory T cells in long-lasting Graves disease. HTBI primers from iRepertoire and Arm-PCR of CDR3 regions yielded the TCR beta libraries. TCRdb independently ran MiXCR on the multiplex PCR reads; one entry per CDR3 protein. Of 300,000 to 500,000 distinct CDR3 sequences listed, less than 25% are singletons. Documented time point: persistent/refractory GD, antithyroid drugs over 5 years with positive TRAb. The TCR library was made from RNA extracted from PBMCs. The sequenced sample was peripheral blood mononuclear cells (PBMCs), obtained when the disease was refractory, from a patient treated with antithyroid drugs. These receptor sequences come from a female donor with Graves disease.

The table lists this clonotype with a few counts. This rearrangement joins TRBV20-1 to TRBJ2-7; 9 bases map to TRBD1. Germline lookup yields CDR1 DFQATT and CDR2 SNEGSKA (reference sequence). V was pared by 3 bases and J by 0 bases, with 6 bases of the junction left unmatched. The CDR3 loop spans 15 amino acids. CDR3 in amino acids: CSASAPGQGSYEQYF. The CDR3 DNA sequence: TGCAGTGCTAGCGCACCGGGACAGGGCTCCTACGAGCAGTACTTC.

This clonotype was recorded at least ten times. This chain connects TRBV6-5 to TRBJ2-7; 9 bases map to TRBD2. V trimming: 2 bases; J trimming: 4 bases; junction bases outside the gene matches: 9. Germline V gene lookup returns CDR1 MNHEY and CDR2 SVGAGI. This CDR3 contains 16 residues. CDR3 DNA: TGTGCCAGCAGTTACGTAGCGGGAGCCCCCCCATACGAGCAGTACTTC. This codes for CASSYVAGAPPYEQYF.

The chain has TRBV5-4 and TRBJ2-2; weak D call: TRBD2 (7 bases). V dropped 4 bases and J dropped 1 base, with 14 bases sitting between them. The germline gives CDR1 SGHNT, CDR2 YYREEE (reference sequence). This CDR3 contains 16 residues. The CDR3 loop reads CASSVGGGLNTGELFF. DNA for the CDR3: TGTGCCAGCAGCGTGGGGGGGGGCCTGAACACCGGGGAGCTGTTTTTT.

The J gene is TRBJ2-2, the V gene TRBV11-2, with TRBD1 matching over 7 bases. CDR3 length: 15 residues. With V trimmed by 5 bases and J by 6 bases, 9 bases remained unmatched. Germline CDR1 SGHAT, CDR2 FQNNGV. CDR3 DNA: TGTGCCAGCAGCGACCTCGCCAGGGGGTCCGGGGAGCTGTTTTTT. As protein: CASSDLARGSGELFF. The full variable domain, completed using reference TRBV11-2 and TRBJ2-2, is EAGVAQSPRYKIIEKRQSVAFWCNPISGHATLYWYQQILGQGPKLLIQFQNNGVVDDSQLPKDRFSAERLKGVDSTLKIQPAKLEDSAVYLCASSDLARGSGELFFGEGSRLTVL.

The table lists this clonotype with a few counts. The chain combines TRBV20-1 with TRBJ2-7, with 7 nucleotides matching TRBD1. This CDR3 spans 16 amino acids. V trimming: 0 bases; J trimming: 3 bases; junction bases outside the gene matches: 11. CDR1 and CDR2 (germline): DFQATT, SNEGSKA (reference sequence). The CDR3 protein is CSARDTFRGNVYEQYF. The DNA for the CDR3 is TGCAGTGCTAGAGATACGTTCAGGGGGAATGTCTACGAGCAGTACTTC.